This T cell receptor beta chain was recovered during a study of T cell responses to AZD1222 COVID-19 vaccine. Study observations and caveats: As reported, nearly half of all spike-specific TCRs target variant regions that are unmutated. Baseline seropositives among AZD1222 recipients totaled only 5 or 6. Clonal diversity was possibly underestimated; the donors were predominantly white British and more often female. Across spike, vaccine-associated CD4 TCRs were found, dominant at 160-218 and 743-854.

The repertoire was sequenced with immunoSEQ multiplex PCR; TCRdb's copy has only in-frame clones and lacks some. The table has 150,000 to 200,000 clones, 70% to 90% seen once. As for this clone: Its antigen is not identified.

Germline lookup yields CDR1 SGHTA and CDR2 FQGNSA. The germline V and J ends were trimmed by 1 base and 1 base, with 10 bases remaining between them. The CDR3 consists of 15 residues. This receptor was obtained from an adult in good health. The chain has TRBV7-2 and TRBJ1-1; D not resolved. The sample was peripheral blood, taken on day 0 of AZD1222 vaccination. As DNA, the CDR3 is TGTGCCAGCAGCTTAGGTGGTTCGGGGAACACTGAAGCTTTCTTT. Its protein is CASSLGGSGNTEAFF.